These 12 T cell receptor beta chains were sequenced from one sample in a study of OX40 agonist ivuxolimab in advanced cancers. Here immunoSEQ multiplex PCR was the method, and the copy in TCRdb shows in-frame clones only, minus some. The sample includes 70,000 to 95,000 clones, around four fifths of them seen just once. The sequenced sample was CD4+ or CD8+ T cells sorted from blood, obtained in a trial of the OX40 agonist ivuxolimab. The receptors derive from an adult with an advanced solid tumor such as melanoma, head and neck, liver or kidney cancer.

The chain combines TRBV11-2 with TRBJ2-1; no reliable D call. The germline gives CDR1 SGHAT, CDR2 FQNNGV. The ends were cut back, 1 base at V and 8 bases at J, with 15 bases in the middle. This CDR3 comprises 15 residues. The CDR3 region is CASSLVRASGDEQFF. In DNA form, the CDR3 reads TGTGCCAGCAGCTTAGTAAGGGCCTCTGGGGATGAGCAGTTCTTC. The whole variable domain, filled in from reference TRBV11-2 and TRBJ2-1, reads EAGVAQSPRYKIIEKRQSVAFWCNPISGHATLYWYQQILGQGPKLLIQFQNNGVVDDSQLPKDRFSAERLKGVDSTLKIQPAKLEDSAVYLCASSLVRASGDEQFFGPGTRLTVL.

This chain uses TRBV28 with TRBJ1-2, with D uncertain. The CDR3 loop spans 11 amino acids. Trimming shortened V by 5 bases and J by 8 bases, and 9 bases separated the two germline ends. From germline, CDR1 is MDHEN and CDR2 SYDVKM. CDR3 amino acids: CASSRTEGYTF. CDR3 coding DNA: TGTGCCAGCAGTCGGACGGAGGGCTACACCTTC.

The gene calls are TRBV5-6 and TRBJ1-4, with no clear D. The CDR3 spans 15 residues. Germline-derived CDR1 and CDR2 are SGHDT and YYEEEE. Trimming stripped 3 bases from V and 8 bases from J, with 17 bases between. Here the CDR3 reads CASSWRDGPGEKLFF. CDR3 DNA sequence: TGTGCCAGCAGCTGGCGAGATGGGCCGGGGGAAAAACTGTTTTTT. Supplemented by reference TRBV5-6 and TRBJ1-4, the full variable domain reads DAGVTQSPTHLIKTRGQQVTLRCSPKSGHDTVSWYQQALGQGPQFIFQYYEEEERQRGNFPDRFSGHQFPNYSSELNVNALLLGDSALYLCASSWRDGPGEKLFFGSGTQLSVL.

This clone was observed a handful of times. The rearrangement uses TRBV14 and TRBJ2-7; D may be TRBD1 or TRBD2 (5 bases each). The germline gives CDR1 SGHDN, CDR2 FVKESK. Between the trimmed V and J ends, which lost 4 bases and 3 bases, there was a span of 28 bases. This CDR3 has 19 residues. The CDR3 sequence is CASSPKTSPRELADYEQYF. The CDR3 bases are TGTGCCAGCAGCCCCAAGACCTCACCCAGGGAGCTGGCCGACTACGAGCAGTACTTC.

The CDR3 DNA reads TGTGCCAGCAGCCCGGGACAGACTAATTCACCCCTCCACTTT. This gives the protein CASSPGQTNSPLHF. The rearrangement uses TRBV7-3 and TRBJ1-6; 7 bases are shared with TRBD1. Germline CDR1 reads SGHTA; CDR2 reads FQGTGA. The V and J ends lost 5 bases and 6 bases, in that order; junction bases with no gene match: 4. The CDR3 spans 14 residues.

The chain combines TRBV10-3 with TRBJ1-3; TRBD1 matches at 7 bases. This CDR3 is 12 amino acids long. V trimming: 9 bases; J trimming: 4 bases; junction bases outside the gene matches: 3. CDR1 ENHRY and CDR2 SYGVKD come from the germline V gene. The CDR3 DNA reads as TGTGCCATAGGGACAGCGGGAAACACCATATATTTT. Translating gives CAIGTAGNTIYF.

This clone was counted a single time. The CDR3 DNA reads as TGTGCCAGCAGCGTAGAAGTAGTATCGAGTGAGCAGTTCTTC. Translation: CASSVEVVSSEQFF. The J gene is TRBJ2-1, the V gene TRBV9; no clear D. Germline V gene data show CDR1 as SGDLS and CDR2 as YYNGEE. This CDR3 is 14 amino acids long. Trimming cost V 0 bases and J 9 bases, with 13 bases left between them.

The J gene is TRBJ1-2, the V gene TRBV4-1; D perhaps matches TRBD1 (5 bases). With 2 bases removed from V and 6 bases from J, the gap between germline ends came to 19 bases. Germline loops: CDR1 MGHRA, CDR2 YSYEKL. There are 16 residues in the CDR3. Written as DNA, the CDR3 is TGCGCCAGCAGCCAATTAGTCCTGGGACGGCATGATGGCTACACCTTC. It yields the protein CASSQLVLGRHDGYTF.

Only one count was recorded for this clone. CDR3 sequence (DNA): TGTGCCAGCAGGCCCCTCCAACTATATGGCTACACCTTC. Translation gives CASRPLQLYGYTF. The chain employs TRBV30 and TRBJ1-2; no clear D. This CDR3 has 13 residues. The germline CDR1 and CDR2 sequences are GTSNPN and SVGIG (reference sequence). V dropped 8 bases and J dropped 5 bases, with 18 bases sitting between them.

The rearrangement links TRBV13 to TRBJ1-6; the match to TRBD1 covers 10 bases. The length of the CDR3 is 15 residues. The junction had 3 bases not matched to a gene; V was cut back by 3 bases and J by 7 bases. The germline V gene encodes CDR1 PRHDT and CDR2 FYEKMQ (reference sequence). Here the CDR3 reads CASSLGDRGNSPLHF. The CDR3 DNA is TGTGCCAGCAGCTTGGGGGACAGGGGAAATTCACCCCTCCACTTT.

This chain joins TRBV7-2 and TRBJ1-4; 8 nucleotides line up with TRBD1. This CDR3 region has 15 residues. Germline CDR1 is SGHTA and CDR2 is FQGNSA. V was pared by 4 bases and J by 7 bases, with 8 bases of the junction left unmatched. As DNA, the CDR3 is TGTGCCAGCAGCTATGACAGGGGAGAGACTGAAAAACTGTTTTTT. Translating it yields CASSYDRGETEKLFF.

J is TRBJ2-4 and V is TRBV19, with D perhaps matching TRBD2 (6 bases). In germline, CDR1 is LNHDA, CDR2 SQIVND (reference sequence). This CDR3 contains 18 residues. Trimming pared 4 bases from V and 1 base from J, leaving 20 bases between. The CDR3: CASSTPGRVAGAKNIQYF. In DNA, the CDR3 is TGTGCCAGTAGTACCCCAGGACGCGTGGCGGGGGCCAAAAACATTCAGTACTTC. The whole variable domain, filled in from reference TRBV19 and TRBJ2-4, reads DGGITQSPKYLFRKEGQNVTLSCEQNLNHDAMYWYRQDPGQGLRLIYYSQIVNDFQKGDIAEGYSVSREKKESFPLTVTSAQKNPTAFYLCASSTPGRVAGAKNIQYFGAGTRLSVL.